These 29 T cell receptor beta chains came from one sample sequenced in a study of shared clonotypes between healthy human individuals. Clones were read by immunoSEQ multiplex PCR, and TCRdb kept only the in-frame ones, dropping some. The data hold 100,000 to 130,000 clones, with around 68% observed a single time. Sequencing was done on a sample of memory CD8+ T cells sorted from blood. As to subset: CD45RO+ cells pooled with CCR7-negative TemRA cells. The source of these receptors is a woman in her 30s in good health.

Ten or more counts support this clone. The chain employs TRBV5-1 and TRBJ2-3; D is undetermined. V dropped 2 bases and J dropped 0 bases, with 13 bases sitting between them. The length of the CDR3 is 16 residues. Germline CDR1 SGHRS, CDR2 YFSETQ. The CDR3 loop is CASSFGVVGSTDTQYF. The CDR3 nucleotides are TGCGCCAGCAGCTTCGGCGTCGTGGGTAGCACAGATACGCAGTATTTT.

The gene calls are TRBV25-1 and TRBJ2-7, with 9 bases that match TRBD1. The V and J ends lost 4 bases and 4 bases, in that order; junction bases with no gene match: 5. The CDR3 has 14 amino acids. Germline assignment: CDR1 MGHDK and CDR2 SYGVNS. CDR3 in DNA: TGTGCCAGCAGTGTACAGGGGGCAGGTTACGAGCAGTACTTC. Protein: CASSVQGAGYEQYF.

The rearrangement joins TRBV19 to TRBJ2-5, with TRBD2 matching over 9 bases. Germline V gene sequence: CDR1 LNHDA, CDR2 SQIVND (reference sequence). The CDR3 length is 18 residues. The V gene end was trimmed by 2 bases and the J gene end by 2 bases; junction bases not matched to a gene: 12. Written as DNA, the CDR3 is TGTGCCAGTAGTATATACCTCTCCGGTGCGGGGGGGCAAGAGACCCAGTACTTC. Translating it yields CASSIYLSGAGGQETQYF.

By share, this clone ranks as medium-sized (0.01 to 0.1%). V gene TRBV15 combines with J gene TRBJ2-1; D gene uncertain. CDR1 and CDR2 from the germline V gene are LNHNV and YYDKDF (reference sequence). This CDR3 has 16 amino acids. Trimming shortened V by 0 bases and J by 10 bases, and 19 bases separated the two germline ends. CDR3 region: CATSRDRVDVVLEQFF. DNA of the CDR3: TGTGCCACCAGCAGAGATCGGGTGGACGTGGTACTCGAGCAGTTCTTC.

The CDR3 nucleotides are TGCGCCAGCAGCCAAGATCTGCACAGGGGCTTGACTCCGGCAACTAATGAAAAACTGTTTTTT. It codes for CASSQDLHRGLTPATNEKLFF. The gene calls are TRBV4-1 and TRBJ1-4, with 7 bases aligning to TRBD1. The germline CDR1 and CDR2 sequences are MGHRA and YSYEKL. The CDR3 loop spans 21 amino acids. The trim removed 0 bases at V and 0 bases at J, leaving 16 bases unmatched.

V is TRBV4-1 and J is TRBJ2-7, with D possibly being TRBD1 (5 bases). The CDR3 is 17 amino acids. With 0 bases removed from V and 7 bases from J, the gap between germline ends came to 22 bases. Germline loops: CDR1 MGHRA, CDR2 YSYEKL. CDR3 amino acids: CASSQEGGAGLLREQYF. The CDR3 coding sequence is TGCGCCAGCAGCCAAGAAGGTGGGGCAGGGCTCCTACGAGAGCAGTACTTC.

The table lists this clone with a few counts. Additional DNA sequences in this sample encode the identical CDR3. The chain joins TRBV4-1 to TRBJ1-1, with no clear D. With 1 base removed from V and 6 bases from J, the gap between germline ends came to 3 bases. Germline CDR1 MGHRA, CDR2 YSYEKL. This CDR3 is 11 amino acids long. The CDR3, as DNA: TGCGCCAGCAGCCAAGGTTCTGAAGCTTTCTTT. Its protein product is CASSQGSEAFF.

J is TRBJ2-3 and V is TRBV5-6, with D uncertain. The CDR3 loop spans 15 amino acids. V was shortened by 0 bases and J by 5 bases, with 13 bases between the two germline ends. The germline V gene has CDR1 SGHDT and CDR2 YYEEEE. CDR3 protein: CASSLVLTGQDTQYF. The CDR3 DNA follows: TGTGCCAGCAGCTTGGTACTGACCGGGCAAGATACGCAGTATTTT.

This clone came up a few times. A much larger clone lies one base from this, so it may be a read error. The genes are TRBV4-1 and TRBJ2-3, with 9 positions matching TRBD1. The V gene's germline CDR1 is MGHRA and CDR2 YSYEKL. The trim removed 0 bases at V and 4 bases at J, leaving 5 bases unmatched. The CDR3 length is 16 residues. The CDR3 region is CASSQDTGTGPDTQYF. CDR3 coding DNA: TGCGCCAGCAGCCAAGATACCGGGACAGGGCCAGATACGCAGTATTTT.

The chain employs TRBV4-1 and TRBJ1-2, with a possible D match to TRBD1 (5 bases). CDR1 and CDR2 (germline): MGHRA, YSYEKL. The ends were cut back, 1 base at V and 3 bases at J, with 18 bases in the middle. The CDR3 runs to 17 residues. CDR3 protein: CASSQVYWDPWDYGYTF. DNA for the CDR3: TGCGCCAGCAGCCAAGTTTACTGGGACCCCTGGGACTATGGCTACACCTTC.

This chain uses TRBV28 with TRBJ2-7, with 10 bases aligning to TRBD2. V trimming: 3 bases; J trimming: 3 bases; junction bases outside the gene matches: 5. Germline assignment: CDR1 MDHEN and CDR2 SYDVKM. The CDR3 consists of 15 residues. CDR3 residues: CASSFRTSGIYEQYF. The DNA for the CDR3 is TGTGCCAGCAGTTTCCGGACTAGCGGAATCTACGAGCAGTACTTC.

V is TRBV28 and J is TRBJ1-3; perhaps TRBD1 as D (5 bases). The CDR3 has 15 amino acids. The germline gives CDR1 MDHEN, CDR2 SYDVKM. The V gene lost 10 bases and the J gene lost 0 bases, with 16 bases spanning the gap. The CDR3 DNA reads as TGTGCCACCCTGGACATACAATACTCTGGAAACACCATATATTTT. This codes for CATLDIQYSGNTIYF.

This clone was found many times. J is TRBJ2-1 and V is TRBV10-1, with 10 bases identical to TRBD2. Germline-derived CDR1 and CDR2 are WNHNN and SYGVQD (reference sequence). The CDR3 loop spans 16 amino acids. Trimming took 3 bases from V and 4 from J; bases not matched to a gene: 6. CDR3 DNA: TGCGCCAGCAGTGAAGCCCCAGCGGGAGGGTACAATGAGCAGTTCTTC. This sequence encodes CASSEAPAGGYNEQFF.

This rearrangement joins TRBV7-9 to TRBJ2-7, with D perhaps being TRBD1 or TRBD2 (5 bases each). CDR1 and CDR2 from the germline V gene are SEHNR and FQNEAQ (reference sequence). This CDR3 comprises 13 residues. V was clipped by 5 bases and J by 2 bases, with 10 bases between them. The CDR3 bases are TGTGCCAGCAGCCCACAGGAGGCCTACGAGCAGTACTTC. It is translated as CASSPQEAYEQYF. Using reference TRBV7-9 and TRBJ2-7 for the parts outside the CDR3, the full variable domain is DTGVSQNPRHKITKRGQNVTFRCDPISEHNRLYWYRQTLGQGPEFLTYFQNEAQLEKSRLLSDRFSAERPKGSFSTLEIQRTEQGDSAMYLCASSPQEAYEQYFGPGTRLTVT.

The chain carries TRBV19 and TRBJ2-1; possible D gene TRBD2, 5 bases. CDR1 is LNHDA and CDR2 is SQIVND in the germline V gene (reference sequence). The germline V and J ends were trimmed by 6 bases and 2 bases, with 14 bases remaining between them. CDR3 length: 15 residues. For the CDR3, the DNA is TGTGCCAGTAGCGGCTGGCGGGTTCCCTACAATGAGCAGTTCTTC. Protein product: CASSGWRVPYNEQFF. The variable domain in full, completed from reference TRBV19 and TRBJ2-1, reads DGGITQSPKYLFRKEGQNVTLSCEQNLNHDAMYWYRQDPGQGLRLIYYSQIVNDFQKGDIAEGYSVSREKKESFPLTVTSAQKNPTAFYLCASSGWRVPYNEQFFGPGTRLTVL.

The chain combines TRBV6-5 with TRBJ2-2; D uncertain. The CDR3 sequence is 15 residues long. Germline assignment: CDR1 MNHEY and CDR2 SVGAGI. Trimming removed 3 bases from V and 3 bases from J, with 11 bases in between. CDR3 sequence: CASSYQARDTGELFF. The CDR3 bases are TGTGCCAGCAGTTATCAGGCAAGAGACACCGGGGAGCTGTTTTTT.

J is TRBJ2-5 and V is TRBV7-9, with 8 bases matching TRBD2. CDR3 length: 17 residues. J was trimmed by 5 bases and V by 5 bases; bases with no gene match: 16. Germline V gives CDR1 SEHNR, CDR2 FQNEAQ (reference sequence). In nucleotides, the CDR3 is TGTGCCAGCAGCCCCCCCTGGCGGGAGGCCCTGCGGGAGACCCAGTACTTC. It yields the protein CASSPPWREALRETQYF.

The chain employs TRBV28 and TRBJ2-7, with TRBD1 matching 7 bases. J gave up 2 bases and V 10 bases, and 11 bases lay outside the gene matches. The CDR3 is made up of 14 amino acids. CDR1 MDHEN and CDR2 SYDVKM come from the germline V gene. The CDR3 protein is CATERGQETYEQYF. DNA of the CDR3: TGTGCCACTGAGAGAGGACAGGAAACCTACGAGCAGTACTTC.

V gene TRBV10-3 combines with J gene TRBJ1-2; TRBD1 matches at 10 bases. With 1 base clipped from V and 4 bases from J, the junction kept 12 bases outside the gene matches. The length of the CDR3 is 18 residues. CDR1 ENHRY and CDR2 SYGVKD come from the germline V gene. CDR3 sequence (DNA): TGTGCCATCAGTGAGTTCGACAGGGGGCAAGGAGGCCTCTATGGCTACACCTTC. It is translated as CAISEFDRGQGGLYGYTF.

There are a few counts of this clone. V usage is TRBV7-7 and J usage is TRBJ2-7, with D possibly being TRBD1 (6 bases). The CDR3 is made up of 13 amino acids. V shed 5 bases and J shed 2 bases, with 10 bases lying between them. CDR1 and CDR2 (germline): SSHAT, FNYEAQ (reference sequence). The CDR3 loop is CASSPGHPYEQYF. The CDR3, as DNA: TGTGCCAGCAGCCCGGGACACCCCTACGAGCAGTACTTC.

This chain links TRBV7-8 with TRBJ2-7; TRBD2 might be the D (6 bases). Germline V gene lookup returns CDR1 SGHVS and CDR2 FQNEAQ. The CDR3 is 14 amino acids. Trimming stripped 2 bases from V and 2 bases from J, with 10 bases between. The CDR3 region has the DNA TGTGCCAGCAGCTTACGCGGGATCGCCTACGAGCAGTACTTC. Protein product: CASSLRGIAYEQYF.

The chain is built from TRBV7-9 and TRBJ2-7; D possibly matches TRBD1 or TRBD2 (6 bases each). The DNA end is more similar to TRBJ2-1, so the J call may be wrong. Per germline, CDR1 SEHNR and CDR2 FQNEAQ (reference sequence). This CDR3 has 16 amino acids. DNA of the CDR3: TGTGCCAGCAGCCCGAGAGGGGGGAGCACCTACAATGAGCAGTTCTTC. This codes for CASSPRGGSTYNEQFF.

This chain joins TRBV21-1 and TRBJ2-5; TRBD1, the table's D call, was not compared with the DNA. With the DNA end fitting TRBJ2-7 better, the J assignment may be wrong. TRBV21-1 constitutes a pseudogene. The CDR3 length is 15 residues. The DNA for the CDR3 is TGTGCCAGCAGCAAAGAGGGGCAGAGAACCTACGAGCAGTACTTC. Residues: CASSKEGQRTYEQYF.

The CDR3 here is CASSFGGSMNTEAFF. The CDR3 DNA is TGTGCCAGCAGTTTTGGCGGGAGCATGAACACTGAAGCTTTCTTT. The rearrangement joins TRBV27 to TRBJ1-1; unclear D gene. This CDR3 contains 15 residues. CDR1 is MNHEY, CDR2 SMNVEV, per germline (reference sequence). The germline V and J ends were trimmed by 3 bases and 0 bases, with 11 bases remaining between them.

CDR3 amino acids: CASSLDLGQGTGYTF. CDR3 DNA: TGTGCCAGCAGCTTAGATCTTGGACAGGGGACGGGCTACACCTTC. The chain carries TRBV11-2 and TRBJ1-2; TRBD1 aligns across 9 bases. This CDR3 spans 15 amino acids. Germline V gene data show CDR1 as SGHAT and CDR2 as FQNNGV. The J segment lost 8 bases and the V segment lost 0 bases, leaving 7 bases of the junction unmatched.

The rearrangement uses TRBV13 and TRBJ1-1; 7 positions match TRBD1. The ends lost 5 bases at V and 1 base at J; junction bases unmatched: 19. The length of the CDR3 is 19 residues. Germline V lookup: CDR1 PRHDT, CDR2 FYEKMQ (reference sequence). CDR3 sequence: CASSPAFGQGGWRNTEAFF. CDR3 coding DNA: TGTGCCAGCAGCCCGGCCTTTGGTCAGGGGGGCTGGAGGAACACTGAAGCTTTCTTT.

This clone appeared many times. The genes are TRBV10-1 and TRBJ1-5; D possibly corresponds to TRBD1 (6 bases). The germline V and J ends were trimmed by 3 bases and 16 bases, with 16 bases remaining between them. Germline V gene sequence: CDR1 WNHNN, CDR2 SYGVQD (reference sequence). CDR3 size: 12 residues. This chain's CDR3 is CASSEEGGPLHF. The DNA of the CDR3 is TGCGCCAGCAGTGAAGAGGGGGGACCGCTCCATTTT.

The chain combines TRBV28 with TRBJ2-7; 10 nucleotides agree with TRBD2. Per the germline V gene, CDR1 is MDHEN and CDR2 is SYDVKM. V lost 2 bases, J lost 2 bases, and 12 bases stayed unmatched. The CDR3 length is 18 residues. In DNA form, the CDR3 reads TGTGCCAGCAGTTTACCCGGACTAGCGGCGACCCTTCCCTACGAGCAGTACTTC. Protein product: CASSLPGLAATLPYEQYF.

The table lists this clone with many counts. This chain joins TRBV19 and TRBJ2-6, with D possibly TRBD1 on 6 matching bases. Germline CDR1 is LNHDA and CDR2 is SQIVND (reference sequence). V dropped 4 bases and J dropped 0 bases, with 10 bases sitting between them. CDR3 length: 16 amino acids. The CDR3 protein is CASSTTGTSGANVLTF. The CDR3, as DNA: TGTGCCAGTAGTACCACAGGGACCTCTGGGGCCAACGTCCTGACTTTC.